A selection of T cell receptor beta chains follows, all from one sample in a study of cytomegalovirus exposure and HLA in healthy donors. Method: immunoSEQ multiplex PCR; TCRdb's copy keeps in-frame clones and lacks some. The sample lists roughly 170,000 clones, roughly 84% occurring once. Sequenced: PBMCs. All receptors derive from a male donor in good health and CMV-seronegative. Both conserved end residues are part of each CDR3. D genes are given only for firm matches. Expanded clones are given a class, and other clones once, few, many or no size at all.

D: TRBD1
size: .
V: TRBV5-1
J: TRBJ1-2
CDR3: CASSGRTGGAGYTF
DNA: TGCGCCAGCAGCGGACGAACAGGGGGGGCTGGCTACACCTTC

D: TRBD1
size: once
V: TRBV12-5
J: TRBJ2-7
CDR3: CASGLSGGPGYEQYF
DNA: TGTGCTAGTGGGTTATCAGGGGGCCCTGGCTACGAGCAGTACTTC

D: .
size: .
V: TRBV6-5
J: TRBJ2-7
CDR3: CASSYNPGEQYF
DNA: TGTGCCAGCAGTTACAACCCAGGGGAGCAGTACTTC

D: .
size: .
V: TRBV7-8
J: TRBJ2-1
CDR3: CASSSSNEQFF
DNA: TGTGCCAGCAGCTCGAGCAATGAGCAGTTCTTC

D: TRBD1
size: .
V: TRBV7-2
J: TRBJ2-7
CDR3: CASSLLGQGINEQYF
DNA: TGTGCCAGCAGCTTACTCGGACAGGGGATCAACGAGCAGTACTTC

D: .
size: .
V: TRBV10-3
J: TRBJ2-7
CDR3: CATEPQRGGGMYEQYF
DNA: TGTGCCACCGAGCCTCAAAGGGGAGGAGGTATGTACGAGCAGTACTTC

D: .
size: .
V: TRBV7-9
J: TRBJ1-3
CDR3: CASSWDRNTIYF
DNA: TGTGCCAGCAGCTGGGACAGAAACACCATATATTTT

D: TRBD2
size: .
V: TRBV30
J: TRBJ2-5
CDR3: CAWTKKAGGLETQYF
DNA: TGTGCCTGGACTAAAAAAGCGGGAGGATTGGAGACCCAGTACTTC

D: .
size: once
V: TRBV20-1
J: TRBJ1-2
CDR3: CSARDLEWYTF
DNA: TGCAGTGCTAGAGACCTCGAGTGGTACACCTTC

D: .
size: .
V: TRBV5-4
J: TRBJ2-5
CDR3: CASSQPGGQETQYF
DNA: TGTGCCAGCAGCCAGCCCGGGGGACAAGAGACCCAGTACTTC

D: .
size: few
V: TRBV7-9
J: TRBJ1-6
CDR3: CASSLGAGDGSPLHF
DNA: TGTGCCAGCAGCTTAGGGGCAGGGGACGGTTCACCCCTCCACTTT

D: TRBD2
size: few
V: TRBV6-7
J: TRBJ2-1
CDR3: CASSYSRTSGRYNEQFF
DNA: TGTGCCAGCAGTTACTCTAGGACTAGCGGGCGGTACAATGAGCAGTTCTTC

D: TRBD1
size: .
V: TRBV6-5
J: TRBJ1-2
CDR3: CASSTGGQGGGYTF
DNA: TGTGCCAGCAGTACCGGAGGACAGGGAGGTGGCTACACCTTC

D: TRBD1
size: .
V: TRBV6-6
J: TRBJ1-3
CDR3: CASSWGQWGNTIYF
DNA: TGTGCCAGCAGCTGGGGACAGTGGGGAAACACCATATATTTT